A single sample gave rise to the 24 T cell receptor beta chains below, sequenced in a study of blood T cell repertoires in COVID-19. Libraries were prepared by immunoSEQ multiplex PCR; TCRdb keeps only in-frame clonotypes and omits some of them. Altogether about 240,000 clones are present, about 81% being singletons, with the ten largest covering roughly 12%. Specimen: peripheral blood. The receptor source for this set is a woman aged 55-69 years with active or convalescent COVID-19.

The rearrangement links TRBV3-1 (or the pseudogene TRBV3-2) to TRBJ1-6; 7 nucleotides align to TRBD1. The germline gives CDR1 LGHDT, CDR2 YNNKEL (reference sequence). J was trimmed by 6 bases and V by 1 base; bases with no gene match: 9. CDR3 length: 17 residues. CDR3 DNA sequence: TGTGCCAGCAGCCAAGGCTGGCGACAGGGAGGTAATTCACCCCTCCACTTT. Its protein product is CASSQGWRQGGNSPLHF.

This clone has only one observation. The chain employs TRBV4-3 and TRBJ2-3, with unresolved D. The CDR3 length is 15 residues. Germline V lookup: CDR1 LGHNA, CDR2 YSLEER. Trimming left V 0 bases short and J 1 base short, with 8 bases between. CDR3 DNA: TGCGCCAGCAGCCAAGATCCCCAGGGCACAGATACGCAGTATTTT. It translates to CASSQDPQGTDTQYF.

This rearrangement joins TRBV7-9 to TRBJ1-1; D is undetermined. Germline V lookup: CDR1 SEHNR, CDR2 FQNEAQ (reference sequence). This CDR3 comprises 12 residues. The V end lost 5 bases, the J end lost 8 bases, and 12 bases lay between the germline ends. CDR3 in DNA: TGTGCCAGCAGCGTCCTCACCAGGGAAGCTTTCTTT. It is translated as CASSVLTREAFF.

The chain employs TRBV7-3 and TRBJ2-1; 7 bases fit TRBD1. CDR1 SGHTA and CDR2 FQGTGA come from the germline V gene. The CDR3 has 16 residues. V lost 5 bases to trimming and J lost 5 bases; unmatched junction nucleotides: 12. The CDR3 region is CASSPQGTAMNNEQFF. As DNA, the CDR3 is TGTGCCAGCAGCCCCCAAGGGACAGCGATGAACAATGAGCAGTTCTTC.

CDR3 amino acids: CASSRGGSSNQPQHF. In DNA form, the CDR3 reads TGTGCCAGTAGTAGGGGGGGCTCTAGCAATCAGCCCCAGCATTTT. V usage is TRBV19 and J usage is TRBJ1-5, with a weak D call TRBD1 (6 bases). The V gene's germline CDR1 is LNHDA and CDR2 SQIVND (reference sequence). V was shortened by 4 bases and J by 0 bases, with 10 bases between the two germline ends. This CDR3 contains 15 residues.

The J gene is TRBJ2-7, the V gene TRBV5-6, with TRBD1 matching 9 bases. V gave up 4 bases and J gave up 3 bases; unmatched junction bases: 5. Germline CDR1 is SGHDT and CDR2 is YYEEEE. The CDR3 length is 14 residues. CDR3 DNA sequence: TGTGCCAGCAGCCTCAGGACAGGGGACTACGAGCAGTACTTC. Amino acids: CASSLRTGDYEQYF.

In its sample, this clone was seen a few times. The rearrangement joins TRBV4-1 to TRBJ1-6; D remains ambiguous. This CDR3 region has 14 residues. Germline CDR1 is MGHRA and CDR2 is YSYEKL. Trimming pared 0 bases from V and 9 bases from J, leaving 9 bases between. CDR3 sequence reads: CASSQEWTTSPLHF. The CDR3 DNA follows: TGCGCCAGCAGCCAAGAATGGACTACTTCACCCCTCCACTTT.

CDR3 region: CASSLRSAHEQYF. The CDR3 DNA sequence: TGTGCCAGCAGCCTGAGGTCAGCGCACGAGCAGTACTTC. This chain joins TRBV11-3 and TRBJ2-7; the D is unclear. CDR1 is SGHNT and CDR2 is YENEEA in the germline V gene. The CDR3 runs to 13 residues. The V and J ends lost 5 bases and 5 bases respectively, with 13 bases between them.

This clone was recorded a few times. The chain's CDR3 is CASSLRAGASPGEQYF. In DNA, the CDR3 is TGTGCCAGCAGTTTACGTGCGGGCGCCAGCCCTGGAGAGCAGTACTTC. The chain couples TRBV27 to TRBJ2-7, with a tentative D call TRBD2 (5 bases). The V gene's germline CDR1 is MNHEY and CDR2 SMNVEV (reference sequence). Trimming pared 2 bases from V and 7 bases from J, leaving 21 bases between. The CDR3 has 16 residues.

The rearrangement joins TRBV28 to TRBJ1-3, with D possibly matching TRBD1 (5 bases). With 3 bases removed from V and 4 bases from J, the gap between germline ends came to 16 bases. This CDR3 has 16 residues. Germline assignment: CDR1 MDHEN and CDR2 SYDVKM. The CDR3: CASSFGAGSRGNTIYF. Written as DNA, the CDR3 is TGTGCCAGCAGTTTTGGGGCAGGGTCGCGGGGAAACACCATATATTTT. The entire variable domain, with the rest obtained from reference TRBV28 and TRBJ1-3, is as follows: DVKVTQSSRYLVKRTGEKVFLECVQDMDHENMFWYRQDPGLGLRLIYFSYDVKMKEKGDIPEGYSVSREKKERFSLILESASTNQTSMYLCASSFGAGSRGNTIYFGEGSWLTVV.

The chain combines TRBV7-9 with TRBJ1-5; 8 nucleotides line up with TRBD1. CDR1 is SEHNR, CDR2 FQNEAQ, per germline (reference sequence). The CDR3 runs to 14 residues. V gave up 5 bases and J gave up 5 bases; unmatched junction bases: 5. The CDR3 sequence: CASSPGGRDQPQHF. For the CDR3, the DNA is TGTGCCAGCAGCCCAGGGGGCAGGGATCAGCCCCAGCATTTT.

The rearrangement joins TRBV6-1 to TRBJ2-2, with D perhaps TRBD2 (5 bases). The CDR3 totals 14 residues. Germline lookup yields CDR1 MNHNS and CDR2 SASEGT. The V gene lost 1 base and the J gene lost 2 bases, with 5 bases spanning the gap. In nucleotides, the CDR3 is TGTGCCAGCAGTGAAGGGACTAACACCGGGGAGCTGTTTTTT. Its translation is CASSEGTNTGELFF.

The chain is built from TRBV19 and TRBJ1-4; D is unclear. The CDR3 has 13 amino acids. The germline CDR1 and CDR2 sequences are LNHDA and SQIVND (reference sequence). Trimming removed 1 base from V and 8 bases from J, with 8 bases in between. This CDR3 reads CASSIGRGEKLFF. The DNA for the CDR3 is TGTGCCAGTAGTATAGGTCGGGGAGAAAAACTGTTTTTT. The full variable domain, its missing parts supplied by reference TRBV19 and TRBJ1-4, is DGGITQSPKYLFRKEGQNVTLSCEQNLNHDAMYWYRQDPGQGLRLIYYSQIVNDFQKGDIAEGYSVSREKKESFPLTVTSAQKNPTAFYLCASSIGRGEKLFFGSGTQLSVL.

The CDR3 is CASSLDRANYGYTF. The CDR3 DNA reads TGTGCCAGCAGTTTAGACAGGGCTAACTATGGCTACACCTTC. V is TRBV27 and J is TRBJ1-2, with 7 nucleotides matching TRBD1. V lost 2 bases to trimming and J lost 0 bases; unmatched junction nucleotides: 0. The CDR3 is 14 residues long. Germline V lookup: CDR1 MNHEY, CDR2 SMNVEV (reference sequence).

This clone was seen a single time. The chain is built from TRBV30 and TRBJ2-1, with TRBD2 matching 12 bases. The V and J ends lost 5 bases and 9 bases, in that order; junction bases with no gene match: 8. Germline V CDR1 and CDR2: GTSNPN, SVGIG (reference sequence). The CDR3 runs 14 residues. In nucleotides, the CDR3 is TGTGCCTGGGCCCTAGCGGGGGGGCACGGTGAGCAGTTCTTC. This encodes CAWALAGGHGEQFF.

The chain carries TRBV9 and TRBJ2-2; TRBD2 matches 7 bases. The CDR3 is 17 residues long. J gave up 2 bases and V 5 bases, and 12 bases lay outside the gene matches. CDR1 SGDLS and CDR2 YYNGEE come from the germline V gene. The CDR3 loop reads CASSRPRGGPNTGELFF. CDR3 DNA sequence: TGTGCCAGCAGTCGACCACGCGGGGGACCAAACACCGGGGAGCTGTTTTTT.

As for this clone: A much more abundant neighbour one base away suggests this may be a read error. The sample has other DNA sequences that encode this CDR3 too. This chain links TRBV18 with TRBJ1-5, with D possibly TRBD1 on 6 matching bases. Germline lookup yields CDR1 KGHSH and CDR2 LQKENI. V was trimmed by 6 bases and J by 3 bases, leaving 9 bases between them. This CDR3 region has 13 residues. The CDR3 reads CASSRQDNQPQHF. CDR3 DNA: TGTGCCAGCTCCCGACAGGACAATCAGCCCCAGCATTTT.

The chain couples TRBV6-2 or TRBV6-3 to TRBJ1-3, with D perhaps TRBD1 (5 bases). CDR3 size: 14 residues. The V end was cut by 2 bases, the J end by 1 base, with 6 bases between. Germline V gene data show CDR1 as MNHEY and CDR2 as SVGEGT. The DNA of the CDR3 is TGTGCCAGCAGTTACGACAGATCTGGAAACACCATATATTTT. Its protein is CASSYDRSGNTIYF.

The CDR3, as DNA: TGTGCCAGCAGCTTAGGGGAGGGTGCCGCCTCCTACGAGCAGTACTTC. Translated: CASSLGEGAASYEQYF. V gene TRBV7-8 combines with J gene TRBJ2-7; the match to TRBD2 covers 7 bases. The junction had 6 bases not matched to a gene; V was cut back by 1 base and J by 0 bases. The CDR3 consists of 16 residues. Germline V gene sequence: CDR1 SGHVS, CDR2 FQNEAQ.

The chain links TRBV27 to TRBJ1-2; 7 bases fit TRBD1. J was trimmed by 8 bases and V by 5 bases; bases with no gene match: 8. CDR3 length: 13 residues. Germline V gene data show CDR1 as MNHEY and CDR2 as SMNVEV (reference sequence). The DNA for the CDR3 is TGTGCCAGCAGTATGACAGGGTTGGGGGGCTACACCTTC. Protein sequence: CASSMTGLGGYTF.

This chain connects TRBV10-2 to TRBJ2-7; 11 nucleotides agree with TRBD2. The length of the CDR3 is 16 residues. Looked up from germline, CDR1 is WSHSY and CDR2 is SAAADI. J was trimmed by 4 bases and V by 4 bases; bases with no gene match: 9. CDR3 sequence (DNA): TGCGCCAGCAGTGGTGGGGTTAGCGGGGGGGCTTACGAGCAGTACTTC. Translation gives CASSGGVSGGAYEQYF.

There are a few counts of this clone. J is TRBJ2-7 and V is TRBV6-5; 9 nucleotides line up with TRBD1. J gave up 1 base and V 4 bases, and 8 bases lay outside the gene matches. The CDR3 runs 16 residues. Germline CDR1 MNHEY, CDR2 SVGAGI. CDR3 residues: CASSSYGTGKSYEQYF. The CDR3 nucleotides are TGTGCCAGCAGTTCCTACGGGACAGGGAAGTCCTACGAGCAGTACTTC.

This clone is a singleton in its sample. In nucleotides, the CDR3 is TGCGCCAGCAGCTGGGACAGCCCCTTAAACACCATATATTTT. Amino acid sequence: CASSWDSPLNTIYF. The chain employs TRBV5-1 and TRBJ1-3; 7 bases fit TRBD1. This CDR3 is built from 14 residues. Looked up from germline, CDR1 is SGHRS and CDR2 is YFSETQ. The V segment lost 3 bases and the J segment 6 bases; nucleotides outside the gene matches: 6.

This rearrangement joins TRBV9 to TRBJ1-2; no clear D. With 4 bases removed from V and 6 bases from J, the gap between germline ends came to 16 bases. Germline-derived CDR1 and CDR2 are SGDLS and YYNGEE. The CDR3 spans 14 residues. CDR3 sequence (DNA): TGTGCCAGCAGCCCCGAAGGGAGGATAGATGGCTACACCTTC. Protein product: CASSPEGRIDGYTF.